This T cell receptor (beta chain) emerged from a study of CD8 T cells in ankylosing spondylitis. The study, taken as a whole, reports: What seemed typical of ankylosing spondylitis blood was a TCR beta motif built from roughly eight highly homologous variants. CD8+ cells made up the disease-linked clones, which were relatively rare in peripheral blood. Reactive arthritis synovial fluid and blood previously showed some of these motif variants.

As the method for making TCR beta libraries, quantitative 5'-RACE with molecular barcodes was used. Via MiXCR, TCRdb re-called the 5' RACE reads, giving one row per CDR3 protein. The sample yields about 17,000 distinct CDR3 sequences, approximately 8.4% seen once. CDR3 length equals 15 residues. The germline V gene has CDR1 DFQATT and CDR2 SNEGSKA (reference sequence). The sample holds a few counts of this clonotype. Its specificity is unknown. An end of the junction differs from the germline gene, which may be a read error. The sequenced sample consisted of blood. The clonotype was recovered from a male donor with ankylosing spondylitis or in good health (not recorded which). The chain couples TRBV20-1 to TRBJ1-6; TRBD1 matches at 12 bases. The CDR3 DNA reads as TGCAGTGCACCCGGGACAGGGGGCCCTAATTCACCCCCCCACTTT. Its translation is CSAPGTGGPNSPPHF.